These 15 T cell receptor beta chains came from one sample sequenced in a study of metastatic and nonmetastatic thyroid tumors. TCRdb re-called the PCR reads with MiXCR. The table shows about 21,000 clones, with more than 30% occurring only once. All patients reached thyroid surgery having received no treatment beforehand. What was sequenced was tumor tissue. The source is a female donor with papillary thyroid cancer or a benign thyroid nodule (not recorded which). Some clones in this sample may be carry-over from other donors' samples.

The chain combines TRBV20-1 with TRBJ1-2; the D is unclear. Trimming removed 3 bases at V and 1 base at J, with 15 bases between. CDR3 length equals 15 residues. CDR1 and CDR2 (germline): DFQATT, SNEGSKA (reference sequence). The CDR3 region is CSASPSGLFNYGYTF. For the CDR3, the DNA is TGCAGTGCTAGCCCCTCCGGACTGTTTAACTATGGCTACACCTTC.

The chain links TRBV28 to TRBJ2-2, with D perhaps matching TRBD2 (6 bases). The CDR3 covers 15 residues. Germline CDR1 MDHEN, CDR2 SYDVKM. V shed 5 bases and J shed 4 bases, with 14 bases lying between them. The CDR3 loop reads CASSLPGLGTGELFF. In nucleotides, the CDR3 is TGTGCCAGCAGTCTTCCGGGACTCGGCACCGGGGAGCTGTTTTTT. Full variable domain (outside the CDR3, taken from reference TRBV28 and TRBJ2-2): DVKVTQSSRYLVKRTGEKVFLECVQDMDHENMFWYRQDPGLGLRLIYFSYDVKMKEKGDIPEGYSVSREKKERFSLILESASTNQTSMYLCASSLPGLGTGELFFGEGSRLTVL.

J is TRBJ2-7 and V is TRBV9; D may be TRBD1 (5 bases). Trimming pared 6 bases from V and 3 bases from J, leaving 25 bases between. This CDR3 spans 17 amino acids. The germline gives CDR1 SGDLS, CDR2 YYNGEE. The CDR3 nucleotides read TGTGCCAGCATCGCCCTACCGACAGCCCAAATCCTCTACGAGCAGTACTTC. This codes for CASIALPTAQILYEQYF. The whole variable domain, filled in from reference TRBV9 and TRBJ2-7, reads DSGVTQTPKHLITATGQRVTLRCSPRSGDLSVYWYQQSLDQGLQFLIQYYNGEERAKGNILERFSAQQFPDLHSELNLSSLELGDSALYFCASIALPTAQILYEQYFGPGTRLTVT.

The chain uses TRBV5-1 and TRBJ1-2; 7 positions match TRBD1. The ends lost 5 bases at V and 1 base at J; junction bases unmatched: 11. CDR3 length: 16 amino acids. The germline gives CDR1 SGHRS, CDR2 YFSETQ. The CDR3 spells CASRITPRQGNYGYTF. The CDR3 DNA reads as TGCGCCAGCAGGATCACTCCGAGACAGGGTAACTATGGCTACACCTTC.

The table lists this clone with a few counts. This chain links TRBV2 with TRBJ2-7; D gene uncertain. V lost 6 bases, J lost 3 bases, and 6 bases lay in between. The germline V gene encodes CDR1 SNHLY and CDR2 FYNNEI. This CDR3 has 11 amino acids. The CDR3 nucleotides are TGTGCCAGCAGCTACAGCTACGAGCAGTACTTC. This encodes CASSYSYEQYF.

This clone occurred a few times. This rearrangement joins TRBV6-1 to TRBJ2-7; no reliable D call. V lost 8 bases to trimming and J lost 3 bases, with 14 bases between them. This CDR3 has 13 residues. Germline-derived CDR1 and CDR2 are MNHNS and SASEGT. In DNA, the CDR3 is TGTGCCAGCCAACTTAGCCTTGGCTACGAGCAGTACTTC. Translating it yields CASQLSLGYEQYF.

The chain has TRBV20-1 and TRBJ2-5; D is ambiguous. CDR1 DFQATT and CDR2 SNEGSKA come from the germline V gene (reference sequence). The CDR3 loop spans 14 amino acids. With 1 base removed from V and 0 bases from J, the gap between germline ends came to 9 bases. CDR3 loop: CSARGGNHQETQYF. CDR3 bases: TGCAGTGCTAGAGGCGGTAACCACCAAGAGACCCAGTACTTC.

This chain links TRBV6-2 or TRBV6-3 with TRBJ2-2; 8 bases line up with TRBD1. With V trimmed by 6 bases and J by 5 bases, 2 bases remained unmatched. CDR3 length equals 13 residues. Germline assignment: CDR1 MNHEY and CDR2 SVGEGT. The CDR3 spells CASRWTGTGELFF. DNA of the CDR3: TGTGCCAGCAGGTGGACAGGGACCGGGGAGCTGTTTTTT.

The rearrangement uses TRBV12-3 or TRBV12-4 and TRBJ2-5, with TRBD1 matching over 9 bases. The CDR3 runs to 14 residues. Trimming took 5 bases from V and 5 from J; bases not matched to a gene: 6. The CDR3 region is CASSKTGGAETQYF. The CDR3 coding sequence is TGTGCCAGCAGTAAAACAGGGGGCGCCGAGACCCAGTACTTC.

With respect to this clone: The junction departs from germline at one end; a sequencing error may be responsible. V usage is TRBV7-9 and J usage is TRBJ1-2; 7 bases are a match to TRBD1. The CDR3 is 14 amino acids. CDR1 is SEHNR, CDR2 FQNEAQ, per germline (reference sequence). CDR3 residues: CVSSLAQGGHGYTF. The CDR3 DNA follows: TGTGTCAGCAGCTTAGCGCAGGGGGGCCATGGCTACACCTTC.

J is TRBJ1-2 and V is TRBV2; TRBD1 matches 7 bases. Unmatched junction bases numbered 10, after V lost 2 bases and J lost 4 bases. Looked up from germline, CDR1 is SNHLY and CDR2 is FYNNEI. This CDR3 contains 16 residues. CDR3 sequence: CASSENPEWDSYGYTF. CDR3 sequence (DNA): TGTGCCAGCAGTGAAAACCCAGAGTGGGACAGCTATGGCTACACCTTC.

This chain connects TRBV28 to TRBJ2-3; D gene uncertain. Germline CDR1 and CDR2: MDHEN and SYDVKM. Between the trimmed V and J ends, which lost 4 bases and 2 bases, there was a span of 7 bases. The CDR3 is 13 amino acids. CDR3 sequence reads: CASSYGATDTQYF. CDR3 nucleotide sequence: TGTGCCAGCAGTTACGGTGCCACAGATACGCAGTATTTT.

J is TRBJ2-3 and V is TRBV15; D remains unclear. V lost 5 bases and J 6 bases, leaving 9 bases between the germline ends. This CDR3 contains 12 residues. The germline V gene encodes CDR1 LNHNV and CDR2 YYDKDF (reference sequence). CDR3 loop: CATSLVGDTQYF. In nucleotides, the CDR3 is TGTGCCACCAGCCTAGTTGGTGATACGCAGTATTTT.

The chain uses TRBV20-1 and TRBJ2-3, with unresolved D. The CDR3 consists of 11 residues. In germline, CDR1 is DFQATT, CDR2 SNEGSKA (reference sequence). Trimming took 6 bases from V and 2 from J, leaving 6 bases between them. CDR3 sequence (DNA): TGCAGTGCCATCATCACAGATACGCAGTATTTT. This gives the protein CSAIITDTQYF.

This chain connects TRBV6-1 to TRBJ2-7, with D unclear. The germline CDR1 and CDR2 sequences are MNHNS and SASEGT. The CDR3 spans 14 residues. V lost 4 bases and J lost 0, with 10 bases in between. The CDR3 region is CASSVDTSSYEQYF. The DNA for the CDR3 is TGTGCCAGCAGTGTTGACACGAGCTCCTACGAGCAGTACTTC.